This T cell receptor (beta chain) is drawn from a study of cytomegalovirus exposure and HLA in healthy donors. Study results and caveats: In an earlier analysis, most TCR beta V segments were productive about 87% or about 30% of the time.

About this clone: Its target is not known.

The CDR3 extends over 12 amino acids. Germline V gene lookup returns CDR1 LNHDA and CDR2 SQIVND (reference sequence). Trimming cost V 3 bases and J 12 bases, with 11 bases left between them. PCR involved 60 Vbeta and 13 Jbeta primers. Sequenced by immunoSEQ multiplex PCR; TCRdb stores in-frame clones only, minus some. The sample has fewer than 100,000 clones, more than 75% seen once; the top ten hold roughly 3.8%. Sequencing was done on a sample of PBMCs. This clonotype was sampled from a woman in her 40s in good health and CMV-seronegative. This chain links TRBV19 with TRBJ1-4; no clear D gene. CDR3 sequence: CASSIGLGELFF. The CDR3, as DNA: TGTGCCAGTAGTATTGGTCTCGGGGAACTGTTTTTT.